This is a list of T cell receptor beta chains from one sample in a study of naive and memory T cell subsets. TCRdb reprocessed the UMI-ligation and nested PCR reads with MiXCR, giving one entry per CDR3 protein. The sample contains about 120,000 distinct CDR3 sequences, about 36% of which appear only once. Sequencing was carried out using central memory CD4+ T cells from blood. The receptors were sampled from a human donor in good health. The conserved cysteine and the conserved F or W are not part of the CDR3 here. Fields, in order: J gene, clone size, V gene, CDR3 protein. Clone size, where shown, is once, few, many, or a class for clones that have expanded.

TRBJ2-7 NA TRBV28 ASSFLSRSPHEQY
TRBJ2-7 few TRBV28 ATERLRSGRGSYEQY
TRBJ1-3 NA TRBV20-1 SARIPGTGHTGNTIY
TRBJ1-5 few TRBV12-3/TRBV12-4 ASRSSNQPQH
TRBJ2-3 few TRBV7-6 ASSETSGTADTQY
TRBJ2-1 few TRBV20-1 SARQGSSYNEQF
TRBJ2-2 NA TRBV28 ASRFRFGYTGELF
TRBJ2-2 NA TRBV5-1 ASSLVRTDDTGELF
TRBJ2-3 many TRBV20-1 SATTGLSSTDTQY
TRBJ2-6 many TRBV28 ASGQLDSGANVLT
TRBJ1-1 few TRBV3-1 ASSHLTEAF
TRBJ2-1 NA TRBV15 ATSRDYSYNEQF
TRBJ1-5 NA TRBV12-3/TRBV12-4 ASSLAGPGSNQPQH
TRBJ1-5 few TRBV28 ASSRSGSNQPQH